This T cell receptor (beta chain) originates from a study of low-dose radiotherapy and immunotherapy resistance in tumors. Overall study: Every 2 weeks, cohort 1 got 0.5 Gy, reaching 6.5 Gy to the planning target volume. Intravenous administration to patients comprised nivolumab at 240 mg every two weeks and ipilimumab at 1 mg/kg every six weeks.

Noted time point: after trial treatment. Treatment defined: LDRT plus nivolumab, ipilimumab, low-dose cyclophosphamide and aspirin (RACIN trial). Nivolumab, ipilimumab, aspirin, low-dose cyclophosphamide and low-dose radiotherapy were all administered to the donors. Eligibility required advanced solid tumors lacking tumor-infiltrating lymphocytes. Trimming stripped 3 bases from V and 4 bases from J, with 20 bases between. This CDR3 has 17 amino acids. In germline, CDR1 is ENHRY, CDR2 SYGVKD. Alpha- and beta-chain coverage of first-strand cDNA came from TRAV- and TRBV-specific primers. The TCRs were subjected to amplification over approximately 20 PCR cycles employing a constant-region primer in conjunction with a V-primer adapter. MiXCR, run by TCRdb on the reads, gives a single entry per CDR3 protein. This table holds more than 90,000 distinct CDR3 sequences, less than 25% found once. This clonotype was detected many times.

The chain joins TRBV10-3 to TRBJ2-3; D possibly corresponds to TRBD2 (6 bases). The clonotype comes from a male donor with prostate cancer. The source material was PBMCs, sampled after low-dose radiotherapy plus immunotherapy. Here the CDR3 DNA reads TGTGCCATCAGTGACTCGCGGGGAAAAGGGAACGCAGATACGCAGTATTTT. Amino acid sequence: CAISDSRGKGNADTQYF.